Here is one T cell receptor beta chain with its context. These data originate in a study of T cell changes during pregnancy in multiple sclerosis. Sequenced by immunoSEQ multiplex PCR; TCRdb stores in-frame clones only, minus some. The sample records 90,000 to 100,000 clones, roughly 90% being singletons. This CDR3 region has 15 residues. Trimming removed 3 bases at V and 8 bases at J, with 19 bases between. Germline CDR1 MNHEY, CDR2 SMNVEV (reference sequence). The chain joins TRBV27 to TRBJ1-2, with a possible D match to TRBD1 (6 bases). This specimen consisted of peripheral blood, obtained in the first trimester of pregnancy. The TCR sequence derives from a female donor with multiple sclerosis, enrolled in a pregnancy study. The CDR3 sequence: CASSFWAGEGGGYTF. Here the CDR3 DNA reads TGTGCCAGCAGTTTCTGGGCAGGGGAGGGAGGGGGCTACACCTTC.